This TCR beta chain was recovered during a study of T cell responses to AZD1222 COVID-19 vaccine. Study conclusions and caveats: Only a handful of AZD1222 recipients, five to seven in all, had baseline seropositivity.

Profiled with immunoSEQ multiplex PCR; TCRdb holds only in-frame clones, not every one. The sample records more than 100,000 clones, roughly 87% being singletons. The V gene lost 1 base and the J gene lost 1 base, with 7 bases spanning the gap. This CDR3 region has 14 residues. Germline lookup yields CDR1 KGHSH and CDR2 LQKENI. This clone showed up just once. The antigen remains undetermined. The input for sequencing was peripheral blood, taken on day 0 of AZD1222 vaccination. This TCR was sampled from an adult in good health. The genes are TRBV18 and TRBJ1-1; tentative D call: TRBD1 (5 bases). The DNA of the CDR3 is TGTGCCAGCTCACCACTAGGACAGAACACTGAAGCTTTCTTT. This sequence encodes CASSPLGQNTEAFF.